This TCR beta chain was sequenced in a study of tumor and adjacent non-tumor tissue in lung cancer. No cell sorting was done before RNA was extracted from the tissue. More than 3 cm separated this lung sample from the edge of the tumor. Findings and limits, study-wide: In normal lung, the top 100 clones were significantly more dominant than in tumor.

TCRbeta libraries were built with three rounds of nested PCR, modified from ARM-PCR. In TCRdb, the multiplex PCR reads were re-called with MiXCR into one record per CDR3 protein. The table includes under 75,000 distinct CDR3 sequences, around two thirds detected once. Note on this clonotype: Its antigen is undetermined. This could be a read error, since a much larger clone is one nucleotide away.

The V gene's germline CDR1 is DFQATT and CDR2 SNEGSKA (reference sequence). CDR3 length: 13 residues. The receptor comes from a woman aged 45-60 years with non-small cell lung cancer. V usage is TRBV20-1 and J usage is TRBJ2-7; TRBD1 or TRBD2 may be the D gene (5 bases each). Specimen: distant non-tumor lung tissue. CDR3 residues: CSVDGTRVDEQYF. CDR3 nucleotide sequence: TGCAGCGTTGATGGGACGCGCGTGGATGAGCAGTACTTC.